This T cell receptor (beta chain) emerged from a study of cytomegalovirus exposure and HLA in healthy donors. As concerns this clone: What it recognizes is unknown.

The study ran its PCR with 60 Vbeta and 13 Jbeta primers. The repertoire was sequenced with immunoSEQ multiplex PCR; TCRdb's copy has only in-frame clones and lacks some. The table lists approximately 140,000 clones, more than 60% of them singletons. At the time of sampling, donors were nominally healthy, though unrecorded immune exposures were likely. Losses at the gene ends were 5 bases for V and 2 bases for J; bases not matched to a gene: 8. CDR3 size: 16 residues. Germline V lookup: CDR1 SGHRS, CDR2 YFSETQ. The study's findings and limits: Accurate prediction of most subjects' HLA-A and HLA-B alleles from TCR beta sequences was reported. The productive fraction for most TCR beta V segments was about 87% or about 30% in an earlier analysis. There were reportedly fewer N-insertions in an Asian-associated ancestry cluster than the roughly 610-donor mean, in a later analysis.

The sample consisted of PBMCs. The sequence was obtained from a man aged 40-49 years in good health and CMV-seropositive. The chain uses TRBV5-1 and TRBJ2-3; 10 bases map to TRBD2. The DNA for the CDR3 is TGCGCCAGCAGAGCCGGACTAGCGGCTTTCACAGATACGCAGTATTTT. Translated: CASRAGLAAFTDTQYF.